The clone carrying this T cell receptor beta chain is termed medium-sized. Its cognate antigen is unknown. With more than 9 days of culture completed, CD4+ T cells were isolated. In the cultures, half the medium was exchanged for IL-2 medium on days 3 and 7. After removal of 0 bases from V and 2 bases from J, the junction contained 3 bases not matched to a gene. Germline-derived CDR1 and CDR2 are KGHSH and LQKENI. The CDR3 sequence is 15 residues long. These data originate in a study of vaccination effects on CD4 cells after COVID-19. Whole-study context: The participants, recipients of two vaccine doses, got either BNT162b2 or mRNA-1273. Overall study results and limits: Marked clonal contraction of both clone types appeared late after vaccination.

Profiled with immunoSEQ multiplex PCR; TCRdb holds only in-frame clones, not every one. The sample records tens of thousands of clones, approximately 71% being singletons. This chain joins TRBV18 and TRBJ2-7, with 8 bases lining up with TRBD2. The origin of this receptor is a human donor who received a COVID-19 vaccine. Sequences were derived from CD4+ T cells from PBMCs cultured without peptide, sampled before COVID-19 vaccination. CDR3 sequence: CASSPPAAGAYEQYF. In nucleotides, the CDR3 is TGTGCCAGCTCACCACCGGCAGCGGGAGCCTACGAGCAGTACTTC.